The source of this TCR beta chain is a study of T-cell reconstitution after alpha-beta-depleted transplantation in children. This clonotype was counted at least ten times. Trimming at V came to 3 bases and at J to 4 bases, leaving 14 bases not matched to a gene. The CDR3 runs to 16 residues. Germline-derived CDR1 and CDR2 are DFQATT and SNEGSKA (reference sequence). Library preparation (for TCRbeta) was performed with unique molecular identifiers. Each CDR3 protein gets one entry after TCRdb re-called the PCR reads with MiXCR. Of 640,000 or so distinct CDR3 sequences listed, roughly 15% are singletons.

The TCR originated in a human donor who donated a stem cell graft to a child with acute myeloid leukemia. Material: PBMCs from the stem cell graft donor, obtained from the stem cell graft. The V gene is TRBV20-1, the J gene TRBJ2-5, with 7 positions matching TRBD2. CDR3 residues: CSARVNLGGIRETQYF. In DNA, the CDR3 is TGCAGTGCTAGGGTCAACTTGGGGGGGATCAGAGAGACCCAGTACTTC.